The entry below gives a single T cell receptor (beta chain) sequence along with its context. Its antigen is currently unknown. The PCR was carried out with 60 Vbeta primers and 13 Jbeta primers. Measured with immunoSEQ multiplex PCR; TCRdb has only the in-frame clones, and not every one. This sample yields around 150,000 clones, of which around nine tenths are seen a single time; around 1.8% belongs to the top ten. This record belongs to a study of cytomegalovirus exposure and HLA in healthy donors. Study summary: As released early, the data held 75 million to 90 million unique TCRs from HLA-typed donors. Study conclusions and caveats: What TCR beta sequences reportedly achieved was accurate prediction of HLA-A and HLA-B alleles in most subjects. With further analysis later on, most CMV-associated TCR beta chains appeared HLA-restricted.

There are 12 residues in the CDR3. Germline CDR1 is MNHEY and CDR2 is SVGAGI. Between the trimmed V and J ends, which lost 5 bases and 2 bases, there was a span of 7 bases. This clonotype originated in a woman aged 18 to 35 in good health and CMV-seronegative. The chain is built from TRBV6-5 and TRBJ2-7; a possible D gene is TRBD2 (5 bases). Material for sequencing was PBMCs. The CDR3 bases are TGTGCCAGCAGTCCCGGGACCTACGAGCAGTACTTC. Translated: CASSPGTYEQYF.